Sequencing of this T cell receptor (beta chain) was carried out in a study of early T cells in non-severe SARS-CoV-2 infection (dated by TCRdb to about 2021). With respect to the entire study: Because TCR sequencing relied on bulk RNA taken from unsorted whole blood, pairing of alpha and beta chains was not possible.

The library came from 5' RACE. The reads were generated on a NextSeq 500. In the TCR library protocol, unique molecular identifiers were attached to individual cDNA molecules to correct for PCR bias and sequencing error. Sequencing covered both TCR alpha and beta chains, and within each sample the abundances of alpha and beta sequences were tightly co-correlated. Per the authors' processing: Decombinator V4 was used to perform V gene, J gene and CDR3 annotation of TCR sequences. TCRs were defined as expanded if a significant change between any two time points was detected under a Poisson model with p below 0.0001. TCR abundances were normalised to the total number of TCRs sequenced per sample and expressed as counts per million. TRAV1-2 paired with TRAJ12, TRAJ20 or TRAJ33 defined MAIT TCRs, while TRAV10 paired with TRAJ18 defined iNKT TCRs. VDJdb, accessed 1 November 2021, was searched for CMV, EBV and SARS-CoV-2 annotated TCRs, with TCRs annotated for multiple antigens excluded. Using fastp trimming at Q25 and MiXCR clonotype assembly, TCRdb reanalyzed the public sequencing data and kept in-frame beta chains. A single entry per CDR3 protein holds the most common genes and DNA from its merged rows. These V and J calls rely on TCRdb rather than the paper's analysis. Present in this sample are about 56,000 distinct CDR3 sequences, roughly a tenth of which were seen just once. 6.5% of the sample comes from the top ten.

The CDR3 holds 14 amino acids from the cysteine to the phenylalanine. This entry keeps only the CDR3 DNA: 42 bases, framed from base 1. CDR1 and CDR2 are read off the germline V gene (reference sequence) as SEHNR and FQNEAQ. Relative to germline, V is 2 bases shorter and J is 8 bases shorter, with 15 bases between their ends. In regard to this clonotype: The specificity of this receptor is unknown. Qualities for individual bases were not recorded, and no much larger clone is one base off.

Overall study results and their limits: VDJdb matching was skewed toward anti-spike CD8 responses and likely underestimated virus-specific expansions, missing private and CD4 specificities.

This was a case-control study nested in a cohort of healthcare workers in London, UK, who had nasopharyngeal swab PCR tests and blood samples taken every week. Between 23 and 31 March 2020, the week of the UK lockdown, healthcare workers were enrolled and then followed up weekly for as long as 16 weeks. The sequence links TRBV7-9 to TRBJ1-2, with the D gene uncertain. The sequence came from an adult who was a healthcare worker with PCR-confirmed SARS-CoV-2 infection or an uninfected control (not recorded which). The sequencing input was whole blood. The DNA is as follows: TGTGCCAGCAGCTTATCAAGTTATGGTGAGGGCTACACCTTC. This sequence encodes CASSLSSYGEGYTF.